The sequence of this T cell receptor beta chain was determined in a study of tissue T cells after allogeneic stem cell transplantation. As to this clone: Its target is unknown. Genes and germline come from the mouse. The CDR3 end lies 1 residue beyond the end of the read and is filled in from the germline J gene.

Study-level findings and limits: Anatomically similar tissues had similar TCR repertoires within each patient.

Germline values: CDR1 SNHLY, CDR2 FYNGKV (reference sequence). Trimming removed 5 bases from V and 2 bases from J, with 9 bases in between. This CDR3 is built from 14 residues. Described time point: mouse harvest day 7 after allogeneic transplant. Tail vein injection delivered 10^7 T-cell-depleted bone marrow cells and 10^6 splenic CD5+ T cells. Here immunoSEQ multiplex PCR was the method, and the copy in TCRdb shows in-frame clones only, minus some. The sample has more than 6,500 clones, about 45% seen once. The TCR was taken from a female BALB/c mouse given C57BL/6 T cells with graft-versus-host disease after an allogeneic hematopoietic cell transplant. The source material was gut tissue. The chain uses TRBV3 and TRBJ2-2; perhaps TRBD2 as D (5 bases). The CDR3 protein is CASSQMGNTGQLYF. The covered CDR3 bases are TGTGCCAGCAGCCAGATGGGGAACACCGGGCAGCTCTAC.